A single sample gave rise to the 17 T cell receptor beta chains below, sequenced in a study of T cells in Graves' hyperthyroidism and ophthalmopathy. Researchers took RNA transcripts and amplified the TCR beta CDR3 regions from them. RT-PCR in the first round (using the HTBI primer set) targeted the TCR CDR3. TCRdb itself ran the multiplex PCR reads through MiXCR, one entry per CDR3 protein. The top ten clones hold about 5% of a sample with 350,000 to 500,000 distinct CDR3 sequences, about an eighth of them seen once. Sample: blood. The source of these receptors is a woman under 30 with Graves' hyperthyroidism.

This clonotype was observed many times. The gene calls are TRBV6-1 and TRBJ2-1, with 7 bases identical to TRBD2. CDR1 and CDR2 (germline): MNHNS, SASEGT. V dropped 5 bases and J dropped 9; count of bases not matched to a gene: 7. The CDR3 runs to 13 residues. The CDR3 DNA is TGTGCCAGCAGTTCCACTAGCGTCGGTGAGCAGTTCTTC. It specifies CASSSTSVGEQFF.

There are many counts of this clonotype. This sequence joins TRBV7-8 and TRBJ1-5, with TRBD1 matching over 10 bases. Per the germline V gene, CDR1 is SGHVS and CDR2 is FQNEAQ. The V segment lost 0 bases and the J segment 6 bases; nucleotides outside the gene matches: 14. CDR3 length: 19 residues. The CDR3 here is CASSLARGNDRGRPQPQHF. The CDR3 DNA follows: TGTGCCAGCAGCTTAGCGAGGGGTAACGACAGGGGGCGGCCTCAGCCCCAGCATTTT.

This clonotype was picked up many times. The chain couples TRBV6-2 or TRBV6-3 to TRBJ2-7; D call uncertain. Germline V gene data show CDR1 as MNHEY and CDR2 as SVGEGT. There are 11 residues in the CDR3. V was pared by 5 bases and J by 6 bases, with 8 bases between. CDR3 residues: CASSSSGEQYF. For the CDR3, the DNA is TGTGCCAGCAGTAGCTCCGGCGAGCAGTACTTC.

The sample holds one count of this clonotype. This may be a read error, as it is one base from a much larger clone. The chain recombines TRBV28 with TRBJ2-5; TRBD2 might be the D (6 bases). CDR3 length equals 15 residues. CDR1 MDHEN and CDR2 SYDVKM come from the germline V gene. With 5 bases removed from V and 0 bases from J, the gap between germline ends came to 13 bases. CDR3 coding DNA: TGTGCCAGCAGTGAGCTAACGGGAGACCAAGAGACCCAGTACTTC. It codes for CASSELTGDQETQYF. The whole variable domain, filled in from reference TRBV28 and TRBJ2-5, reads DVKVTQSSRYLVKRTGEKVFLECVQDMDHENMFWYRQDPGLGLRLIYFSYDVKMKEKGDIPEGYSVSREKKERFSLILESASTNQTSMYLCASSELTGDQETQYFGPGTRLLVL.

This clonotype was found many times. This chain uses TRBV2 with TRBJ2-1, with D possibly called TRBD1 or TRBD2 (5 bases each). The CDR3 has 15 residues. Germline V gene data show CDR1 as SNHLY and CDR2 as FYNNEI. Trimming took off 7 bases at V and 6 bases at J, with 19 bases between the two ends. The DNA for the CDR3 is TGTGCCAGCATCGAAGTCGGGGCCGCTGGCAATGAGCAGTTCTTC. Amino acids: CASIEVGAAGNEQFF.

This clonotype was found many times. V usage is TRBV28 and J usage is TRBJ1-1; perhaps TRBD1 as D (5 bases). The germline V gene encodes CDR1 MDHEN and CDR2 SYDVKM. The V end was cut by 5 bases, the J end by 1 base, with 11 bases between. The CDR3 covers 14 residues. The CDR3 region has the DNA TGTGCCAGCAGTGCCGTGGGGGGGAACACTGAAGCTTTCTTT. This gives the protein CASSAVGGNTEAFF.

This clonotype was seen many times. The V call is TRBV9, the J call TRBJ2-2; TRBD1 matches at 8 bases. The CDR3 sequence is 14 residues long. CDR1 and CDR2 from the germline V gene are SGDLS and YYNGEE. The trim removed 5 bases at V and 1 base at J, leaving 1 base unmatched. CDR3 DNA: TGTGCCAGCAGTGGGACAGGGAACACCGGGGAGCTGTTTTTT. Its protein is CASSGTGNTGELFF.

This clonotype has only a few counts. The V call is TRBV19, the J call TRBJ1-2; D is ambiguous. The germline V gene has CDR1 LNHDA and CDR2 SQIVND (reference sequence). V was trimmed by 1 base and J by 4 bases, leaving 13 bases between them. The CDR3 is 15 amino acids. CDR3 region: CASSIVGRRTYGYTF. DNA for the CDR3: TGTGCCAGTAGTATAGTCGGCAGAAGGACCTATGGCTACACCTTC.

This clonotype was observed many times. The gene calls are TRBV27 and TRBJ2-7; unclear D gene. Germline V gives CDR1 MNHEY, CDR2 SMNVEV (reference sequence). Trimming stripped 2 bases from V and 0 bases from J, with 11 bases between. The CDR3 sequence is 15 residues long. CDR3 in amino acids: CASSLATTGSYEQYF. CDR3 DNA: TGTGCCAGCAGTTTAGCCACGACGGGCTCCTACGAGCAGTACTTC.

This clonotype was observed at least ten times. The V and J genes are TRBV20-1 and TRBJ1-2; the D is unclear. V was pared by 6 bases and J by 8 bases, with 19 bases between. In germline, CDR1 is DFQATT, CDR2 SNEGSKA (reference sequence). The CDR3 consists of 13 residues. This CDR3 reads CSAPRPGEGGYTF. CDR3 coding DNA: TGCAGTGCCCCTCGTCCCGGGGAGGGCGGCTACACCTTC.

This clonotype was counted between two and nine times. The germline gene is not matched at one end of the junction; a read error may be the cause. The chain's CDR3 is CTSSPGTGLSGLGNTIYF. The CDR3 region has the DNA TGTACCAGCAGTCCCGGGACAGGGCTCTCGGGTCTTGGAAACACCATATATTTT. The chain uses TRBV12-3 or TRBV12-4 and TRBJ1-3, with 9 bases aligning to TRBD1. There are 18 residues in the CDR3.

V is TRBV24-1 and J is TRBJ2-2, with TRBD1 identical over 7 bases. The CDR3 is made up of 17 amino acids. V trimming: 4 bases; J trimming: 0 bases; junction bases outside the gene matches: 7. Per germline, CDR1 KGHDR and CDR2 SFDVKD. The CDR3 is CATSDLSQGANTGELFF. As DNA, the CDR3 is TGTGCCACCAGTGACTTGTCTCAGGGGGCGAACACCGGGGAGCTGTTTTTT.

This clonotype was observed many times. This chain uses TRBV28 with TRBJ2-7, with 8 bases lining up with TRBD1. The CDR3 covers 14 residues. Germline V gene sequence: CDR1 MDHEN, CDR2 SYDVKM. V dropped 2 bases and J dropped 3; count of bases not matched to a gene: 3. Here the CDR3 DNA reads TGTGCCAGCAGTTTAGCAGGGGGCGGCTACGAGCAGTACTTC. Its protein product is CASSLAGGGYEQYF. The full variable domain, with the rest looked up from reference TRBV28 and TRBJ2-7, is DVKVTQSSRYLVKRTGEKVFLECVQDMDHENMFWYRQDPGLGLRLIYFSYDVKMKEKGDIPEGYSVSREKKERFSLILESASTNQTSMYLCASSLAGGGYEQYFGPGTRLTVT.

This clonotype was detected a few times. The rearrangement links TRBV2 to TRBJ2-7; D is possibly TRBD1 (5 bases). The length of the CDR3 is 12 residues. The germline V gene encodes CDR1 SNHLY and CDR2 FYNNEI. Trimming removed 5 bases at V and 4 bases at J, with 9 bases between. This CDR3 reads CASSRQTYEQYF. Written as DNA, the CDR3 is TGTGCCAGCAGTAGACAGACTTACGAGCAGTACTTC. Full variable domain (remainder filled in from reference TRBV2 and TRBJ2-7): EPEVTQTPSHQVTQMGQEVILRCVPISNHLYFYWYRQILGQKVEFLVSFYNNEISEKSEIFDDQFSVERPDGSNFTLKIRSTKLEDSAMYFCASSRQTYEQYFGPGTRLTVT.

This clonotype was seen more than once but under ten times. V is TRBV14 and J is TRBJ2-7; 8 nucleotides line up with TRBD1. V trimming: 5 bases; J trimming: 3 bases; junction bases outside the gene matches: 6. Germline V gives CDR1 SGHDN, CDR2 FVKESK. This CDR3 region has 14 residues. The CDR3 protein is CASSKSTGVYEQYF. CDR3 nucleotide sequence: TGTGCCAGCAGCAAATCGACAGGGGTCTACGAGCAGTACTTC.

The chain recombines TRBV5-1 with TRBJ2-5; maybe TRBD2 (5 bases). The V gene lost 5 bases and the J gene lost 4 bases, with 15 bases spanning the gap. The CDR3 sequence is 14 residues long. The germline V gene has CDR1 SGHRS and CDR2 YFSETQ. The CDR3 spells CASSMGRGGETQYF. In DNA form, the CDR3 reads TGCGCCAGCAGTATGGGCCGGGGTGGAGAGACCCAGTACTTC.

The chain carries TRBV20-1 and TRBJ2-5; unclear D gene. In germline, CDR1 is DFQATT, CDR2 SNEGSKA (reference sequence). Trimming removed 5 bases from V and 0 bases from J, with 7 bases in between. This CDR3 has 12 amino acids. The CDR3 DNA sequence: TGCAGTGCTCGAAAAAACCAAGAGACCCAGTACTTC. Its protein is CSARKNQETQYF.